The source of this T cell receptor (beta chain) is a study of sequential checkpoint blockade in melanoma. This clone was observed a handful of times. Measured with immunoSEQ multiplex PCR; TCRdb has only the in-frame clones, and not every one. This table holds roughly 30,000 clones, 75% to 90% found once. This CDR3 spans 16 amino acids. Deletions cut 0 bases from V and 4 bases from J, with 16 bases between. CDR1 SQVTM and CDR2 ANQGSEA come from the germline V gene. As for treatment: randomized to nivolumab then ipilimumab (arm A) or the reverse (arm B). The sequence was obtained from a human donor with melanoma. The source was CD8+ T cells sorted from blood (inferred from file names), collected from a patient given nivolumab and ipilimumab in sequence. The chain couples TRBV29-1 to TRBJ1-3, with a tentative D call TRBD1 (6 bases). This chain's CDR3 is CSVEDLQGPFGNTIYF. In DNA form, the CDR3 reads TGCAGCGTTGAAGATTTACAGGGACCTTTCGGAAACACCATATATTTT.